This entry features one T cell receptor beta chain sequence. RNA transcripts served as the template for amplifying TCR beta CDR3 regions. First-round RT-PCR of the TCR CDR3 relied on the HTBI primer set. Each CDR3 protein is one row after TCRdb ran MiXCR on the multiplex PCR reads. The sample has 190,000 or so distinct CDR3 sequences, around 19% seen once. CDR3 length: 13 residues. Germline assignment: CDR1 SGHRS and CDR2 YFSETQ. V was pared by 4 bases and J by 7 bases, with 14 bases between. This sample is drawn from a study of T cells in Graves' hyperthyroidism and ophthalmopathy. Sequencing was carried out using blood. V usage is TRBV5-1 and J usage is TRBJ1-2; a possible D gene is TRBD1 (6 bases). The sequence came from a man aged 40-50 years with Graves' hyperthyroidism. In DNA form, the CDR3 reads TGCGCCAGCAGCCCGCAGGGGTCGGCTGGCTACACCTTC. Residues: CASSPQGSAGYTF.